These 27 T cell receptor beta chains share one sample of origin, sequenced in a study of cytomegalovirus exposure and HLA in healthy donors. Primers: 60 Vbeta forward and 13 Jbeta reverse. TCRdb's copy holds only in-frame clones and misses some; the assay was immunoSEQ multiplex PCR. Of around 150,000 clones in the sample, around three quarters are singletons; the top ten hold 3.1%. Sequencing was carried out using PBMCs. The receptors stem from a male donor in good health and CMV-seronegative.

The chain joins TRBV18 to TRBJ1-4; 7 bases are a match to TRBD1. The junction had 3 bases not matched to a gene; V was cut back by 2 bases and J by 6 bases. This CDR3 has 14 amino acids. Germline CDR1 and CDR2: KGHSH and LQKENI. The CDR3 bases are TGTGCCAGCTCACCAAGCACAGGGGATGAAAAACTGTTTTTT. This codes for CASSPSTGDEKLFF.

The chain employs TRBV9 and TRBJ2-3; 9 bases align to TRBD2. CDR1 and CDR2 from the germline V gene are SGDLS and YYNGEE. The trim removed 0 bases at V and 1 base at J, leaving 6 bases unmatched. There are 17 residues in the CDR3. CDR3 residues: CASSVAALAGRTDTQYF. For the CDR3, the DNA is TGTGCCAGCAGCGTAGCGGCACTAGCGGGTCGCACAGATACGCAGTATTTT.

This chain joins TRBV28 and TRBJ2-3; D might be TRBD1 (5 bases). The CDR3 has 13 residues. CDR1 is MDHEN and CDR2 is SYDVKM in the germline V gene. The V end was cut by 7 bases, the J end by 3 bases, with 11 bases between. DNA for the CDR3: TGTGCCAGCATGCAGGGCTGGACAGATACGCAGTATTTT. This codes for CASMQGWTDTQYF.

This chain uses TRBV10-3 with TRBJ2-7, with 10 bases identical to TRBD1. V was clipped by 10 bases and J by 5 bases; unmatched bases: 5. CDR3 length: 12 amino acids. From germline, CDR1 is ENHRY and CDR2 SYGVKD. This CDR3 is CATGQGDHEQYF. CDR3 bases: TGTGCCACAGGACAGGGGGACCACGAGCAGTACTTC.

This chain links TRBV29-1 with TRBJ2-7; the D is unclear. This CDR3 comprises 12 residues. Trimming removed 6 bases at V and 0 bases at J, with 9 bases between. In germline, CDR1 is SQVTM, CDR2 ANQGSEA. CDR3 residues: CSVAAVSYEQYF. For the CDR3, the DNA is TGCAGCGTGGCTGCTGTCTCCTACGAGCAGTACTTC.

The chain employs TRBV6-4 and TRBJ2-2; D is undetermined. The germline V gene has CDR1 MRHNA and CDR2 SNTAGT. CDR3 length: 11 residues. V lost 9 bases to trimming and J lost 4 bases, with 6 bases between them. CDR3 amino acids: CASVRTGELFF. As DNA, the CDR3 is TGTGCCAGTGTGCGCACCGGGGAGCTGTTTTTT.

The CDR3 loop is CASSQDTGSGNTIYF. In DNA, the CDR3 is TGCGCCAGCAGCCAAGATACAGGCTCTGGAAACACCATATATTTT. The rearrangement joins TRBV4-3 to TRBJ1-3, with D possibly matching TRBD1 (5 bases). Germline V gene sequence: CDR1 LGHNA, CDR2 YSLEER. This CDR3 comprises 15 residues. The ends were cut back, 0 bases at V and 0 bases at J, with 6 bases in the middle.

V and J are TRBV13 and TRBJ2-1; TRBD1 matches 9 bases. Germline values: CDR1 PRHDT, CDR2 FYEKMQ (reference sequence). V lost 8 bases to trimming and J lost 6 bases; unmatched junction nucleotides: 11. The CDR3 is 15 residues long. CDR3 DNA: TGTGCCAGCGGAGGGACAGGGTACGGGGGCAATGAGCAGTTCTTC. Protein sequence: CASGGTGYGGNEQFF.

This chain uses TRBV7-3 with TRBJ1-3; TRBD1 might be the D (5 bases). V lost 4 bases, J lost 4 bases, and 8 bases lay in between. In germline, CDR1 is SGHTA, CDR2 FQGTGA. This CDR3 comprises 13 residues. CDR3 in DNA: TGTGCCAGCAGCTCGGGGGACGGAAACACCATATATTTT. As protein: CASSSGDGNTIYF.

The chain couples TRBV6-1 to TRBJ1-2, with 7 bases that match TRBD1. This CDR3 region has 13 residues. V shed 8 bases and J 3 bases; nucleotides not matched to a gene: 6. Germline V gene data show CDR1 as MNHNS and CDR2 as SASEGT. The CDR3, as DNA: TGTGCCAGCTCTATAACAGGGGACTATGGCTACACCTTC. It translates to CASSITGDYGYTF.

The chain carries TRBV5-4 and TRBJ2-2; 9 bases align to TRBD2. Germline values: CDR1 SGHNT, CDR2 YYREEE (reference sequence). The CDR3 consists of 16 residues. The V gene end was trimmed by 2 bases and the J gene end by 7 bases; junction bases not matched to a gene: 9. The CDR3 DNA reads TGTGCCAGCAGCTTCGGTGGTAGCGGGAGAGTCGGGGAGCTGTTTTTT. Protein: CASSFGGSGRVGELFF. The variable domain in full, completed from reference TRBV5-4 and TRBJ2-2, reads ETGVTQSPTHLIKTRGQQVTLRCSSQSGHNTVSWYQQALGQGPQFIFQYYREEENGRGNFPPRFSGLQFPNYSSELNVNALELDDSALYLCASSFGGSGRVGELFFGEGSRLTVL.

This clone was found a few times. This chain joins TRBV6-5 and TRBJ2-5; 16 nucleotides agree with TRBD2. The CDR3 is made up of 15 amino acids. With 6 bases clipped from V and 5 bases from J, the junction kept 3 bases outside the gene matches. Germline V gene data show CDR1 as MNHEY and CDR2 as SVGAGI. CDR3 sequence: CASRTGLAGGETQYF. CDR3 nucleotide sequence: TGTGCCAGCAGGACGGGACTAGCGGGGGGGGAGACCCAGTACTTC.

V gene TRBV2 combines with J gene TRBJ1-2; the D gene is possibly TRBD1 (5 bases). There are 17 residues in the CDR3. Trimming took 7 bases from V and 3 from J, leaving 24 bases between them. Germline V gives CDR1 SNHLY, CDR2 FYNNEI. The CDR3 nucleotides read TGTGCCAGCACTCGGAGGGGCGTCTACCAAAGGGACTATGGCTACACCTTC. Residues: CASTRRGVYQRDYGYTF.

This clone has only a few counts. The CDR3 DNA is TGTGCCAGCAGTTACCACAGGAAGGGAGAGCAGTACTTC. It codes for CASSYHRKGEQYF. V is TRBV6-5 and J is TRBJ2-7; a weak D match, TRBD1 (5 bases). V dropped 2 bases and J dropped 7 bases, with 12 bases sitting between them. This CDR3 region has 13 residues. Germline V gene sequence: CDR1 MNHEY, CDR2 SVGAGI.

In this sample, this clone turned up once. The rearrangement links TRBV5-1 to TRBJ1-6, with 8 bases identical to TRBD1. Per the germline V gene, CDR1 is SGHRS and CDR2 is YFSETQ. V was clipped by 4 bases and J by 10 bases; unmatched bases: 10. The CDR3 runs to 15 residues. In DNA, the CDR3 is TGCGCCAGCAGCCCGAAAGGGACAGGAGAATCACCCCTCCACTTT. It encodes CASSPKGTGESPLHF. The complete variable domain, with remaining parts taken from reference TRBV5-1 and TRBJ1-6, reads KAGVTQTPRYLIKTRGQQVTLSCSPISGHRSVSWYQQTPGQGLQFLFEYFSETQRNKGNFPGRFSGRQFSNSRSEMNVSTLELGDSALYLCASSPKGTGESPLHFGNGTRLTVT.

The chain is built from TRBV5-4 and TRBJ2-7, with D maybe TRBD1 (6 bases). V lost 4 bases and J 0 bases, leaving 8 bases between the germline ends. The CDR3 is made up of 13 amino acids. Germline CDR1 reads SGHNT; CDR2 reads YYREEE (reference sequence). The CDR3 DNA reads TGTGCCAGCAGCCGGGACAACTCCTACGAGCAGTACTTC. Its protein is CASSRDNSYEQYF.

CDR3 sequence reads: CASSASGTGAYEQYF. The CDR3 nucleotides are TGTGCCAGCAGTGCCTCCGGGACAGGGGCCTACGAGCAGTACTTC. J is TRBJ2-7 and V is TRBV27, with TRBD1 matching 10 bases. Germline assignment: CDR1 MNHEY and CDR2 SMNVEV (reference sequence). Trimming removed 5 bases from V and 2 bases from J; junction bases left unmatched: 6. This CDR3 is built from 15 residues.

The rearrangement uses TRBV5-1 and TRBJ2-1; D might be TRBD2 (6 bases). The CDR3 extends over 15 amino acids. Germline V lookup: CDR1 SGHRS, CDR2 YFSETQ. The germline V and J ends were trimmed by 1 base and 9 bases, with 17 bases remaining between them. The CDR3 DNA reads as TGCGCCAGCAGCTTGTCGGCTGGATTAGCGGTTGAGCAGTTCTTC. As protein: CASSLSAGLAVEQFF. The full variable domain, its missing parts supplied by reference TRBV5-1 and TRBJ2-1, is KAGVTQTPRYLIKTRGQQVTLSCSPISGHRSVSWYQQTPGQGLQFLFEYFSETQRNKGNFPGRFSGRQFSNSRSEMNVSTLELGDSALYLCASSLSAGLAVEQFFGPGTRLTVL.

This chain connects TRBV7-9 to TRBJ2-3; a weak D match, TRBD2 (6 bases). Germline CDR1 reads SEHNR; CDR2 reads FQNEAQ (reference sequence). The CDR3 covers 17 residues. V shed 0 bases and J shed 2 bases, with 15 bases lying between them. For the CDR3, the DNA is TGTGCCAGCAGCTTAGCGGGGGTAGCGGAGACCACAGATACGCAGTATTTT. Translated: CASSLAGVAETTDTQYF.

This clone has only a few counts. CDR3 DNA: TGTGCCAGCAGCTTAGGGGGCGGGATCGCCTACAATGAGCAGTTCTTC. Amino acids: CASSLGGGIAYNEQFF. This chain links TRBV7-6 with TRBJ2-1, with D possibly matching TRBD2 (6 bases). Germline V gives CDR1 SGHVS, CDR2 FNYEAQ. This CDR3 is built from 16 residues. Trimming took off 1 base at V and 2 bases at J, with 12 bases between the two ends.

The rearrangement uses TRBV5-1 and TRBJ2-5; 10 bases agree with TRBD1. The CDR3 runs to 13 residues. Germline V lookup: CDR1 SGHRS, CDR2 YFSETQ. CDR3 bases: TGCGCGACAGGGGGCGAGTCAGGCGAGACCCAGTACTTC. As protein: CATGGESGETQYF.

The chain joins TRBV6-6 to TRBJ1-4; 7 bases fit TRBD1. V gave up 0 bases and J gave up 8 bases; unmatched junction bases: 9. The CDR3 covers 16 residues. The germline V gene encodes CDR1 MNHNY and CDR2 SVGAGI (reference sequence). The CDR3 is CASSYSGQPYNEKLFF. DNA for the CDR3: TGTGCCAGCAGTTACTCGGGACAGCCCTACAACGAAAAACTGTTTTTT.

This chain connects TRBV9 to TRBJ2-1; 9 nucleotides agree with TRBD1. The CDR3 sequence is 20 residues long. Germline loops: CDR1 SGDLS, CDR2 YYNGEE. Trimming cost V 4 bases and J 9 bases; bases outside gene matches: 26. Here the CDR3 reads CASSRSIGRGTGQGKAEQFF. CDR3 coding DNA: TGTGCCAGCAGCCGATCCATTGGGCGGGGGACGGGACAGGGAAAGGCTGAGCAGTTCTTC.

This chain connects TRBV4-1 to TRBJ1-3; tentatively, D is TRBD1 (5 bases). The CDR3 consists of 16 residues. The V gene lost 1 base and the J gene lost 3 bases, with 13 bases spanning the gap. Per the germline V gene, CDR1 is MGHRA and CDR2 is YSYEKL. Written as DNA, the CDR3 is TGCGCCAGCAGCCAAGCCCGAACTCAGGGTGGAAACACCATATATTTT. Protein sequence: CASSQARTQGGNTIYF.

The table lists this clone with a few counts. The gene calls are TRBV30 and TRBJ2-3; 8 bases map to TRBD1. The germline CDR1 and CDR2 sequences are GTSNPN and SVGIG (reference sequence). CDR3 size: 14 residues. The trim removed 1 base at V and 4 bases at J, leaving 4 bases unmatched. CDR3 region: CAWSGGQGADTQYF. The CDR3 DNA sequence: TGTGCCTGGAGTGGTGGACAGGGAGCAGATACGCAGTATTTT.

This clone was detected a few times. The chain is built from TRBV5-1 and TRBJ2-5; tentative D call: TRBD2 (5 bases). The CDR3 runs to 15 residues. The V end was cut by 0 bases, the J end by 2 bases, with 11 bases between. Germline V gives CDR1 SGHRS, CDR2 YFSETQ. The CDR3 nucleotides are TGCGCCAGCAGCTTGGGTGGCGGGTTTCAAGAGACCCAGTACTTC. It yields the protein CASSLGGGFQETQYF.

Details on this clone: The germline gene is not matched at one end of the junction; a read error may be the cause. V and J are TRBV6-1 and TRBJ2-7, with 8 bases fitting TRBD1. CDR1 and CDR2 from the germline V gene are MNHNS and SASEGT. The CDR3 has 17 residues. The CDR3 DNA reads TGTGCCAGCAGTGAAGAAAGGGGGCAGGGGGCCTCCCACGAGCAGTACTTC. This translates into CASSEERGQGASHEQYF.